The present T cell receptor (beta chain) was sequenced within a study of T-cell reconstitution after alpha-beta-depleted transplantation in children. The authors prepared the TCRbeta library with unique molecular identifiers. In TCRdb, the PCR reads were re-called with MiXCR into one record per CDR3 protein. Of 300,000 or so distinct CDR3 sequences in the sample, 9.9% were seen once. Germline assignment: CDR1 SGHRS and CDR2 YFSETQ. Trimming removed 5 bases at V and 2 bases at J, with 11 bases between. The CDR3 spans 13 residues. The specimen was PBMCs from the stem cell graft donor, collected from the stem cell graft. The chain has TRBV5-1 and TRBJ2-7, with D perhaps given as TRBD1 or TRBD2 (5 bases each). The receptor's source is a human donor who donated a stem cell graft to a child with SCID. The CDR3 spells CASRLGPTYEQYF. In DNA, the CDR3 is TGCGCCAGCAGGCTGGGACCAACCTACGAGCAGTACTTC.